This T cell receptor (beta chain) was sequenced in a study of post-analysis software for immune sequencing data. Germline V gene lookup returns CDR1 SQVTM and CDR2 ANQGSEA. V dropped 2 bases and J dropped 8; count of bases not matched to a gene: 5. This CDR3 has 13 residues. In regard to this clonotype: Its matching antigen is unknown.

Study findings and constraints: Same-batch preparations were strongly co-clustered by F measure. Normalized Chao1 diversity was significantly reduced in patients versus controls. Patients showed TRBV5-6, TRBV5-1 and TRBV20-1 among a few TRBV segments more frequent than in controls.

Carried by the TCR beta cDNA libraries were unique molecular identifiers. TCRdb re-analysed the PCR reads in MiXCR, keeping a single row per CDR3 protein. In the table there are fewer than 850,000 distinct CDR3 sequences, less than 35% of which are singletons. The receptor comes from a girl between 10 and 17 years old with multiple sclerosis. The V call is TRBV29-1, the J call TRBJ2-1, with TRBD2 identical over 8 bases. Sequencing input: blood. CDR3 nucleotide sequence: TGCAGCGTTGAACCGGGAGGGTTGGATGAGCAGTTCTTC. It is translated as CSVEPGGLDEQFF.